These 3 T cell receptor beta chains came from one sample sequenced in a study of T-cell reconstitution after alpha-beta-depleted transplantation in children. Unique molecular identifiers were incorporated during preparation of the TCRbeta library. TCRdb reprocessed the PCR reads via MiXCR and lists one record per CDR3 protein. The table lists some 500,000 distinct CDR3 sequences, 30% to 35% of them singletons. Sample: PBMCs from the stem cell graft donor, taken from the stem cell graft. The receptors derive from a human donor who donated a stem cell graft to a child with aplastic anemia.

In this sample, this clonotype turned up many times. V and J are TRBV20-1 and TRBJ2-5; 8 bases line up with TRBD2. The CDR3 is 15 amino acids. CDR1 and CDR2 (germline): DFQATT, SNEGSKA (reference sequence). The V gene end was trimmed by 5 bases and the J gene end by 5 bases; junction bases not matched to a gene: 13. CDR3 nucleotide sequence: TGCAGTGCTCCTTCACGGCGTTCGGGAGGGGAGACCCAGTACTTC. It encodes CSAPSRRSGGETQYF.

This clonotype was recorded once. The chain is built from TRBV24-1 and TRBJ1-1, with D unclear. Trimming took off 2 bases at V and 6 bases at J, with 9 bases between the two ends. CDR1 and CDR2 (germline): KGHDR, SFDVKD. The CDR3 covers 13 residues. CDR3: CATSDSGSPEAFF. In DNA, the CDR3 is TGTGCCACCAGTGATTCCGGGAGCCCTGAAGCTTTCTTT.

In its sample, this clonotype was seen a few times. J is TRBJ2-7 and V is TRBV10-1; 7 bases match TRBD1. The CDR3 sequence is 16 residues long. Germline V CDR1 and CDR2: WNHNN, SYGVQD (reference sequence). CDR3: CASSKSRDSRRFEQYV. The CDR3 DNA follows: TGCGCCAGCAGTAAGTCCCGGGACAGCCGACGTTTCGAGCAGTACGTC.